These 27 T cell receptor beta chains came from one sample sequenced in a study of cytomegalovirus exposure and HLA in healthy donors. Primers for the PCR totalled 60 Vbeta and 13 Jbeta. The protocol was immunoSEQ multiplex PCR, while the TCRdb copy is restricted to in-frame clones and leaves out a portion. The table lists just under 80,000 clones, with less than 5% in the top ten. The sequenced material came from PBMCs. These TCRs come from a man aged 18 to 30 in good health and CMV-seropositive.

V is TRBV27 and J is TRBJ2-3; a possible D gene is TRBD2 (6 bases). V lost 7 bases to trimming and J lost 3 bases, with 23 bases between them. This CDR3 comprises 17 residues. Germline-derived CDR1 and CDR2 are MNHEY and SMNVEV (reference sequence). In DNA, the CDR3 is TGTGCCAGCACCACCAGGGTGGGAGGCGGGAAGACAGATACGCAGTATTTT. Translation gives CASTTRVGGGKTDTQYF.

This chain uses TRBV19 with TRBJ1-1, with a tentative D call TRBD1 (6 bases). In germline, CDR1 is LNHDA, CDR2 SQIVND (reference sequence). CDR3 length: 14 residues. V was trimmed by 1 base and J by 7 bases, leaving 13 bases between them. The CDR3 spells CASSIGAGAGEAFF. CDR3 in DNA: TGTGCCAGTAGTATAGGGGCGGGGGCTGGTGAAGCTTTCTTT.

On this clone itself: This same CDR3 is encoded by further DNA sequences in the sample. The chain employs TRBV6-5 and TRBJ1-6; TRBD1 might be the D (5 bases). CDR1 MNHEY and CDR2 SVGAGI come from the germline V gene. Trimming removed 6 bases at V and 10 bases at J, with 19 bases between. The CDR3 runs 15 residues. The CDR3 coding sequence is TGTGCCAGCAGAAACCAGGGAAGGAAGAACTCACCCCTCCACTTT. Residues: CASRNQGRKNSPLHF.

The chain carries TRBV6-6 and TRBJ2-3, with TRBD1 as a possible D gene (6 bases). The CDR3 loop spans 15 amino acids. Looked up from germline, CDR1 is MNHNY and CDR2 is SVGAGI (reference sequence). Trimming removed 4 bases from V and 0 bases from J, with 11 bases in between. CDR3 residues: CASSLGTSSTDTQYF. In nucleotides, the CDR3 is TGTGCCAGCAGTTTGGGGACATCTAGCACAGATACGCAGTATTTT.

V is TRBV6-1 and J is TRBJ1-1; 7 bases are a match to TRBD1. V shed 4 bases, J shed 4 bases, and the junction held 3 bases outside the gene matches. The CDR3 has 13 residues. The germline CDR1 and CDR2 sequences are MNHNS and SASEGT. The CDR3 protein is CASSVNRGTEAFF. DNA of the CDR3: TGTGCCAGCAGTGTTAACAGGGGCACTGAAGCTTTCTTT.

To note about this clone: The junction departs from the called germline gene at one end, perhaps through a read error. CDR3 sequence: CASSLAVNQLCYF. CDR3 coding DNA: TGTGCCAGCAGCTTAGCAGTGAACCAACTGTGCTACTTT. The rearrangement joins TRBV7-2 to TRBJ1-6; no clear D gene. The CDR3 has 13 residues. Germline CDR1 SGHTA, CDR2 FQGNSA.

The chain carries TRBV30 and TRBJ1-6, with 8 bases aligning to TRBD1. The germline CDR1 and CDR2 sequences are GTSNPN and SVGIG (reference sequence). Unmatched junction bases numbered 6, after V lost 2 bases and J lost 9 bases. This CDR3 region has 14 residues. CDR3 DNA: TGTGCCTGGAGTTCCGGACAGGGTACTTCACCCCTCCACTTT. As protein: CAWSSGQGTSPLHF.

The gene calls are TRBV15 and TRBJ1-2; 8 bases are a match to TRBD1. Germline V gene sequence: CDR1 LNHNV, CDR2 YYDKDF (reference sequence). The CDR3 has 17 amino acids. The ends lost 1 base at V and 8 bases at J; junction bases unmatched: 15. The CDR3 here is CATSRVPIWGQELGYTF. The DNA of the CDR3 is TGTGCCACCAGCAGAGTGCCTATATGGGGACAGGAGCTAGGCTACACCTTC.

The J gene is TRBJ2-7, the V gene TRBV9; 8 bases match TRBD2. The CDR3 loop spans 15 amino acids. The V and J ends lost 4 bases and 2 bases, in that order; junction bases with no gene match: 8. Looked up from germline, CDR1 is SGDLS and CDR2 is YYNGEE. CDR3 DNA sequence: TGTGCCAGCAGCTTAGAAGGGACTAGGACCTACGAGCAGTACTTC. This gives the protein CASSLEGTRTYEQYF.

V usage is TRBV6-6 and J usage is TRBJ2-5; 7 bases agree with TRBD1. CDR3 length: 13 amino acids. V dropped 5 bases and J dropped 3; count of bases not matched to a gene: 3. Germline loops: CDR1 MNHNY, CDR2 SVGAGI (reference sequence). The CDR3 DNA follows: TGTGCCAGCAGTGGGACAGTCGAAGAGACCCAGTACTTC. This translates into CASSGTVEETQYF.

The V call is TRBV2, the J call TRBJ1-2, with D unclear. V was clipped by 7 bases and J by 2 bases, with 5 bases between them. The length of the CDR3 is 11 residues. Germline loops: CDR1 SNHLY, CDR2 FYNNEI. In nucleotides, the CDR3 is TGTGCCAGCACGGAGAACTATGGCTACACCTTC. Protein product: CASTENYGYTF.

V usage is TRBV27 and J usage is TRBJ2-3; D might be TRBD2 (5 bases). Trimming stripped 0 bases from V and 5 bases from J, with 12 bases between. The CDR3 sequence is 15 residues long. CDR1 MNHEY and CDR2 SMNVEV come from the germline V gene (reference sequence). Written as DNA, the CDR3 is TGTGCCAGCAGTTTATCGATAGGACTCGAAGATACGCAGTATTTT. It encodes CASSLSIGLEDTQYF.

CDR3 coding DNA: TGTGCCAGTAGTGCCCCAGGGGGCGTAACAGATACGCAGTATTTT. This gives the protein CASSAPGGVTDTQYF. The gene calls are TRBV19 and TRBJ2-3, with 8 bases that match TRBD1. This CDR3 is built from 15 residues. J lost 3 bases, V lost 5 bases, and 7 bases had no gene match. The germline gives CDR1 LNHDA, CDR2 SQIVND (reference sequence).

The chain recombines TRBV5-1 with TRBJ1-6; D not resolved. From germline, CDR1 is SGHRS and CDR2 YFSETQ. This CDR3 has 13 amino acids. Trimming left V 4 bases short and J 6 bases short, with 8 bases between. The CDR3 DNA is TGCGCCAGCAGCCCCGTTCCTAATTCACCCCTCCACTTT. Translating gives CASSPVPNSPLHF.

The rearrangement links TRBV29-1 to TRBJ2-5, with TRBD2 as a possible D gene (7 bases). Germline CDR1 SQVTM, CDR2 ANQGSEA. The CDR3 is made up of 13 amino acids. V was trimmed by 5 bases and J by 5 bases, leaving 15 bases between them. The CDR3 DNA reads as TGCAGCGTTAGGGGGGGTTCCCGGGAGACCCAGTACTTC. Protein: CSVRGGSRETQYF.

The chain links TRBV2 to TRBJ1-5; D call uncertain. V shed 3 bases and J shed 1 base, with 7 bases lying between them. The CDR3 contains 14 residues. Germline V gene data show CDR1 as SNHLY and CDR2 as FYNNEI. The CDR3 nucleotides read TGTGCCAGCAGTGAGAGTCAAAGCAATCAGCCCCAGCATTTT. Its protein product is CASSESQSNQPQHF.

The V and J genes are TRBV4-2 and TRBJ1-5; TRBD1 matches at 8 bases. CDR3 length: 15 amino acids. Germline trimming cut 0 bases from V and 6 bases from J; bases unmatched to any gene: 4. Germline V gene sequence: CDR1 LGHNA, CDR2 YNFKEQ. The CDR3 DNA is TGTGCCAGCAGCCAAGATAGAACAGGGGGTCAGCCCCAGCATTTT. This translates into CASSQDRTGGQPQHF.

This chain connects TRBV7-7 to TRBJ2-1, with 11 bases fitting TRBD2. Germline V gives CDR1 SSHAT, CDR2 FNYEAQ (reference sequence). The CDR3 consists of 16 residues. V shed 4 bases and J 10 bases; nucleotides not matched to a gene: 12. The CDR3 protein is CASSSSTSGASREQFF. CDR3 DNA sequence: TGTGCCAGCAGCTCTTCGACTAGCGGGGCGTCGAGGGAGCAGTTCTTC.

The rearrangement joins TRBV15 to TRBJ2-7, with 7 bases aligning to TRBD1. Losses at the gene ends were 0 bases for V and 3 bases for J; bases not matched to a gene: 2. Germline V gene sequence: CDR1 LNHNV, CDR2 YYDKDF (reference sequence). The CDR3 consists of 14 residues. The CDR3 DNA reads TGTGCCACCAGCAGAGATCACAGGGGCTACGAGCAGTACTTC. Translation gives CATSRDHRGYEQYF.

The chain employs TRBV7-9 and TRBJ2-7, with TRBD1 identical over 9 bases. CDR3 length equals 13 residues. In germline, CDR1 is SEHNR, CDR2 FQNEAQ (reference sequence). V lost 8 bases to trimming and J lost 3 bases; unmatched junction nucleotides: 5. In DNA form, the CDR3 reads TGTGCCAGCGAACGGGGACAGGGCTACGAGCAGTACTTC. Encoded protein: CASERGQGYEQYF.

This chain links TRBV5-1 with TRBJ1-6, with TRBD1 identical over 9 bases. The J segment lost 9 bases and the V segment lost 4 bases, leaving 8 bases of the junction unmatched. Germline CDR1 and CDR2: SGHRS and YFSETQ. This CDR3 contains 15 residues. The CDR3: CASSTTGGRISPLHF. DNA of the CDR3: TGCGCCAGCAGCACCACAGGGGGCCGAATTTCACCCCTCCACTTT.

The CDR3, as DNA: TGTGCCAGCAGTGCCTCGGGGGTCGGGGAGCTGTTTTTT. This translates into CASSASGVGELFF. The chain recombines TRBV2 with TRBJ2-2, with a tentative D call TRBD2 (6 bases). CDR3 length equals 13 residues. CDR1 and CDR2 (germline): SNHLY, FYNNEI. V lost 4 bases and J lost 7, with 10 bases in between.

The chain employs TRBV28 and TRBJ2-7; TRBD1 agrees at 7 bases. The J segment lost 3 bases and the V segment lost 6 bases, leaving 8 bases of the junction unmatched. Germline-derived CDR1 and CDR2 are MDHEN and SYDVKM. The CDR3 extends over 14 amino acids. CDR3 nucleotide sequence: TGTGCCAGCAGAACAGGGGTCCGATTCTACGAGCAGTACTTC. Its translation: CASRTGVRFYEQYF. Together with reference TRBV28 and TRBJ2-7, the CDR3 gives the full variable domain: DVKVTQSSRYLVKRTGEKVFLECVQDMDHENMFWYRQDPGLGLRLIYFSYDVKMKEKGDIPEGYSVSREKKERFSLILESASTNQTSMYLCASRTGVRFYEQYFGPGTRLTVT.

The chain combines TRBV7-9 with TRBJ1-3; no clear D. Germline values: CDR1 SEHNR, CDR2 FQNEAQ (reference sequence). The V end lost 5 bases, the J end lost 4 bases, and 15 bases lay between the germline ends. The CDR3 spans 15 residues. CDR3 nucleotides: TGTGCCAGCAGCCCACTCCCTCGGCGGGGAAACACCATATATTTT. Translation: CASSPLPRRGNTIYF.

The genes are TRBV7-2 and TRBJ2-1, with D perhaps matching TRBD1 (6 bases). This CDR3 is 13 amino acids long. Trimming took off 1 base at V and 15 bases at J, with 16 bases between the two ends. CDR1 is SGHTA and CDR2 is FQGNSA in the germline V gene. DNA for the CDR3: TGTGCCAGCAGCTTAGAAGCTCAGGGGCGACGGTTCTTC. It yields the protein CASSLEAQGRRFF.

The chain combines TRBV10-3 with TRBJ2-5, with 7 bases that match TRBD1. Near its end, the DNA agrees better with TRBJ2-7, so the J call may be wrong. Looked up from germline, CDR1 is ENHRY and CDR2 is SYGVKD. This CDR3 contains 13 residues. The CDR3 region is CAIKGQDPYEQYF. CDR3 sequence (DNA): TGTGCCATCAAAGGACAGGACCCCTACGAGCAGTACTTC.

This chain connects TRBV27 to TRBJ1-2; tentatively, D is TRBD1 (5 bases). The germline V gene encodes CDR1 MNHEY and CDR2 SMNVEV (reference sequence). Trimming cost V 3 bases and J 5 bases, with 10 bases left between them. CDR3 length: 13 amino acids. CDR3 coding DNA: TGTGCCAGCAGTTTCAGGGCCTCTTATGGCTACACCTTC. Translation: CASSFRASYGYTF.